There are a few counts of the clone carrying this TCR beta chain. Its target is not known. This may be a read error: a much more frequent sequence differs by one nucleotide. The source material, RNA transcripts, was used to amplify TCR beta CDR3 regions. In the first-round RT-PCR of the TCR CDR3, the HTBI primer set was used. TCRdb reanalysed the multiplex PCR reads using MiXCR and keeps one entry per CDR3 protein. In the table there are 250,000 or so distinct CDR3 sequences, approximately 16% of which are singletons. The sample originates from a study of T cells in Graves' hyperthyroidism and ophthalmopathy. The overall study: Initial diagnosis, before any treatment, was when peripheral blood was collected. Findings of the study overall: Clonotypes that were expanded in thyroid above 0.001 mostly appeared in blood too.

Patients were aged 18 to 65, had disease duration under 2 months, and had newly diagnosed hyperthyroidism. Blood was drawn at first hyperthyroidism diagnosis, before any ophthalmopathy symptoms. The sequenced sample was blood. This receptor was identified in a woman aged 50 to 60 with Graves' hyperthyroidism that later progressed to Graves' ophthalmopathy.

CDR3: CASSPDALMNTEAFF. Here the CDR3 DNA reads TGTGCCAGCTCTCCGGACGCGCTCATGAACACTGAAGCTTTCTTT. The rearrangement uses TRBV18 and TRBJ1-1; D not certain. In germline, CDR1 is KGHSH, CDR2 LQKENI. V lost 6 bases and J 0 bases, leaving 14 bases between the germline ends. CDR3 length equals 15 residues.